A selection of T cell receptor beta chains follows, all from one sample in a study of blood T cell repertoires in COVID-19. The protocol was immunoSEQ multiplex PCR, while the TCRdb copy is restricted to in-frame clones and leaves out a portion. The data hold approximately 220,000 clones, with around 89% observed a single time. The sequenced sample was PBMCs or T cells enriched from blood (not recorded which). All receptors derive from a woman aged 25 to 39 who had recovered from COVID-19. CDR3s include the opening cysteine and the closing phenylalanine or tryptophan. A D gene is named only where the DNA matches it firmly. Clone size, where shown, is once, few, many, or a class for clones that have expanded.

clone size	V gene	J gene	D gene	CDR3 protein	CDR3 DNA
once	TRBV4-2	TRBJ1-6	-	CASSSTVSPLHF	TGTGCCAGCAGCTCCACGGTCTCACCCCTCCACTTT
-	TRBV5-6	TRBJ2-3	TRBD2	CASSLERAGGLTDTQYF	TGTGCCAGCAGCTTGGAGAGGGCGGGGGGTCTCACAGATACGCAGTATTTT
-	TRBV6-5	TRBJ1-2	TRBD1	CASSYDRGNGYTF	TGTGCCAGCAGCTACGACAGGGGGAATGGCTACACCTTC
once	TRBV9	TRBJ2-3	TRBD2	CASSVRPAGSTDTQYF	TGTGCCAGCAGCGTAAGACCAGCGGGGAGCACAGATACGCAGTATTTT
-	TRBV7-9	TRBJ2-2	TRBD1	CASSPRTGGNVGELFF	TGTGCCAGCAGCCCGAGGACAGGGGGCAACGTCGGGGAGCTGTTTTTT
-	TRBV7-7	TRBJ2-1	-	CASSLAVGAYNEQFF	TGTGCTAGCAGCTTAGCGGTCGGGGCCTACAATGAGCAGTTCTTC
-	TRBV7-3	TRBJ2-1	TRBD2	CASSLTSGGMYNEQFF	TGTGCCAGCAGCCTCACTAGCGGGGGGATGTACAATGAGCAGTTCTTC
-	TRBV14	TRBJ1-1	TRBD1	CASSLRGTNTEAFF	TGTGCCAGCAGCCTCAGGGGGACGAACACTGAAGCTTTCTTT
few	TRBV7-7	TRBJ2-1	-	CASSLEGRREQFF	TGTGCTAGCAGCTTAGAGGGGCGGCGTGAGCAGTTCTTC
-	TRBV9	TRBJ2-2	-	CASSSLFGTGELFF	TGTGCCAGCAGCTCGCTCTTCGGTACCGGGGAGCTGTTTTTT
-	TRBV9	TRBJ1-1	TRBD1	CASSDGTGVTEAFF	TGTGCCAGCAGCGACGGGACAGGGGTGACTGAAGCTTTCTTT
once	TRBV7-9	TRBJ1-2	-	CASSLRGTEPGYGYTF	TGTGCCAGCAGCTTAAGGGGGACGGAGCCAGGCTATGGCTACACCTTC
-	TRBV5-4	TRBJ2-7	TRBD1	CASSPDRGRSEQYF	TGTGCCAGCAGCCCCGACAGGGGGCGAAGCGAGCAGTACTTC
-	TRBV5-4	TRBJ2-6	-	CASRGGAPGANVLTF	TGTGCCAGCAGGGGTGGGGCGCCTGGGGCCAACGTCCTGACTTTC
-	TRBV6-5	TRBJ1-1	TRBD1	CASSPTGAHTEAFF	TGTGCCAGCAGTCCTACAGGGGCGCACACTGAAGCTTTCTTT
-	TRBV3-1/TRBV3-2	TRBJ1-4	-	CASSQGWPLNEKLFF	TGTGCCAGCAGCCAAGGGTGGCCCCTGAATGAAAAACTGTTTTTT
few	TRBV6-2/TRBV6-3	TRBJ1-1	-	CASSYGGTEAFF	TGTGCCAGCAGTTACGGGGGGACTGAAGCTTTCTTT
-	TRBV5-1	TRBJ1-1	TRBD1	CASSLRQGRIGEAFF	TGCGCCAGCAGCTTGCGACAGGGAAGGATCGGTGAAGCTTTCTTT
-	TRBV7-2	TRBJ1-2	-	CASSLWRRDGYTF	TGTGCCAGCAGCTTGTGGCGTCGGGATGGCTACACCTTC
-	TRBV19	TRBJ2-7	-	CASSIDGSSYEQYF	TGTGCCAGTAGTATAGATGGGAGCTCCTACGAGCAGTACTTC
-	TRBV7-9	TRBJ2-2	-	CASTRGGGTGELFF	TGTGCCAGCACTAGGGGAGGGGGAACCGGGGAGCTGTTTTTT
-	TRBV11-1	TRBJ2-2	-	CASSLVTGELFF	TGTGCCAGCAGCTTAGTAACCGGGGAGCTGTTTTTT
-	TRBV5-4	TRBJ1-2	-	CASRRPGLQTDYGYTF	TGTGCCAGCAGACGGCCGGGACTCCAAACGGACTATGGCTACACCTTC
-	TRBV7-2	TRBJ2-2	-	CASSLHTEGSGELFF	TGTGCCAGCAGCTTACACACCGAGGGATCCGGGGAGCTGTTTTTT
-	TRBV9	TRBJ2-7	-	CASSVGNRDEQYF	TGTGCCAGCAGCGTAGGGAATCGGGACGAGCAGTACTTC
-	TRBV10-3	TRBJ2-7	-	CAISGQGYEQYF	TGTGCCATCAGTGGCCAGGGCTACGAGCAGTACTTC
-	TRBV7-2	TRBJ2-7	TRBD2	CASSLAASGVGEQYF	TGTGCCAGCAGCTTAGCGGCTAGCGGGGTAGGAGAGCAGTACTTC
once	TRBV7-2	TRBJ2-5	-	CASSRPGDGETQYF	TGTGCCAGCAGCCGCCCGGGGGATGGGGAGACCCAGTACTTC
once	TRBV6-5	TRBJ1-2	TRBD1	CASSYSQGERSYGYTF	TGTGCCAGCAGTTACTCACAGGGGGAGCGATCCTATGGCTACACCTTC
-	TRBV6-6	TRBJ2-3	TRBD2	CASSSRKRGGIDTQYF	TGTGCCAGCAGCTCAAGGAAGCGGGGGGGTATAGATACGCAGTATTTT
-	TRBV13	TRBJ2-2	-	CASGRGTGELFF	TGTGCCAGTGGAAGGGGCACCGGGGAGCTGTTTTTT
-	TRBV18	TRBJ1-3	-	CASSPPDILGNTIYF	TGTGCCAGCTCACCACCTGACATACTTGGAAACACCATATATTTT
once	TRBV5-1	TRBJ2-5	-	CASSLVGQQETQYF	TGCGCCAGCAGCTTGGTGGGGCAGCAAGAGACCCAGTACTTC
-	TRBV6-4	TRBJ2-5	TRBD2	CASSDSGSGGPRETQYF	TGTGCCAGCAGTGACTCCGGTAGCGGGGGGCCTAGGGAGACCCAGTACTTC
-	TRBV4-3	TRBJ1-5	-	CASSQGGGSNQPQHF	TGCGCCAGCAGCCAAGGCGGAGGCAGTAATCAGCCCCAGCATTTT
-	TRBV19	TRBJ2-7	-	CASSSDNSYEQYF	TGTGCCAGTAGTTCTGACAACTCCTACGAGCAGTACTTC
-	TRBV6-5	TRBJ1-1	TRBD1	CASRQDRGKGEAFF	TGTGCCAGCAGACAAGACAGGGGAAAGGGTGAAGCTTTCTTT
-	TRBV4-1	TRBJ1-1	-	CASSGNTEAFF	TGCGCCAGCTCCGGGAACACTGAAGCTTTCTTT
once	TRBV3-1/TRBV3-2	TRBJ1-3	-	CASSLQGRSGNTIYF	TGTGCCAGCAGCCTACAGGGACGCTCTGGAAACACCATATATTTT
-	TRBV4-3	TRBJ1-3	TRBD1	CASSQATGAYSGNTIYF	TGCGCCAGCAGCCAAGCGACAGGGGCCTACTCTGGAAACACCATATATTTT
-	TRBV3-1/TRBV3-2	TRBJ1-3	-	CASSHFPIYF	TGTGCCAGCAGCCACTTTCCCATATATTTT
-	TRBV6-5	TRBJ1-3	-	CASSYAGNTIYF	TGTGCCAGCAGTTACGCGGGAAACACCATATATTTT
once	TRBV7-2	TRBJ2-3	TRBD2	CASSLGEGWDTQYF	TGTGCCAGCAGCTTAGGGGAGGGATGGGATACGCAGTATTTT
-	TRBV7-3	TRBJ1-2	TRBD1	CASSLGTGYGYTF	TGTGCCAGCAGCTTAGGGACAGGCTATGGCTACACCTTC
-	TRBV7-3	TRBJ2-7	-	CASSEVAGGLDEQYF	TGTGCCAGCAGTGAGGTGGCAGGGGGACTGGACGAGCAGTACTTC
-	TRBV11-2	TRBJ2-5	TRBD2	CASSLDLGLAGEETQYF	TGTGCCAGCAGCTTAGATCTGGGGTTAGCGGGGGAAGAGACCCAGTACTTC
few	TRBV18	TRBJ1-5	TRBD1	CASSPDRGGNQPQHF	TGTGCCAGCTCTCCCGACAGGGGTGGCAATCAGCCCCAGCATTTT
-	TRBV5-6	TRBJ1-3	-	CASSWGRTGNTIYF	TGTGCCAGCAGCTGGGGCAGGACTGGAAACACCATATATTTT
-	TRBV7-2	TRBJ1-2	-	CASSLGGEGYTF	TGTGCCAGCAGCCTGGGAGGGGAGGGCTACACCTTC
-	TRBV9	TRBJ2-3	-	CASSDPSASSTDTQYF	TGTGCCAGCAGCGACCCCAGTGCTTCTAGCACAGATACGCAGTATTTT
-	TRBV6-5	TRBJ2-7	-	CASSYSNPPGEQYF	TGTGCCAGCAGTTACTCGAACCCCCCGGGCGAGCAGTACTTC
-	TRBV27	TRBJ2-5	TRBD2	CASSPYSGTSGGAGETQYF	TGTGCCAGCAGTCCCTACTCCGGGACTAGCGGGGGGGCCGGTGAGACCCAGTACTTC
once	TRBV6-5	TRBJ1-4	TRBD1	CASKGQVANEKLFF	TGTGCCAGCAAGGGACAGGTGGCTAATGAAAAACTGTTTTTT